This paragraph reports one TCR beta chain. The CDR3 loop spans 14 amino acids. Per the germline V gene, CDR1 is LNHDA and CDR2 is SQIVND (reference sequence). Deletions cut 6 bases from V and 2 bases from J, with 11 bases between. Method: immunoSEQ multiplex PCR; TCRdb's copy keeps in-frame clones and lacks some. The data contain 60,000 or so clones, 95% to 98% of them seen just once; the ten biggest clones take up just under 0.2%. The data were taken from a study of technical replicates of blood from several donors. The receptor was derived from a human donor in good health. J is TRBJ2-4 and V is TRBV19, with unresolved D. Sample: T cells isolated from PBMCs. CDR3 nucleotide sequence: TGTGCCAGTAGCTTGACAAGGACCAAAAACATTCAGTACTTC. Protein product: CASSLTRTKNIQYF.